What follows are 21 T cell receptor beta chains derived from one specimen sequenced in a study of CD8 T cells in Susac syndrome. An input of roughly 0.5 to 1 ug of RNA was subjected to reverse transcription using random hexamers. TCRdb independently ran MiXCR on the immunoSEQ multiplex PCR reads; one entry per CDR3 protein. The repertoire holds 130,000 to 150,000 distinct CDR3 sequences, with roughly 94% as singletons. Sequenced: CD4+ T cells from PBMCs. The source is a human donor in good health.

In DNA form, the CDR3 reads TGTGCCAGCAGTGGGGGACAGGGGGTTCAAGAGACCCAGTACTTC. Its protein product is CASSGGQGVQETQYF. The chain employs TRBV5-6 and TRBJ2-5; 11 bases are a match to TRBD1. The CDR3 is made up of 15 amino acids. V dropped 5 bases and J dropped 2; count of bases not matched to a gene: 5. Germline CDR1 SGHDT, CDR2 YYEEEE. Supplemented by reference TRBV5-6 and TRBJ2-5, the full variable domain reads DAGVTQSPTHLIKTRGQQVTLRCSPKSGHDTVSWYQQALGQGPQFIFQYYEEEERQRGNFPDRFSGHQFPNYSSELNVNALLLGDSALYLCASSGGQGVQETQYFGPGTRLLVL.

This clonotype was counted once. The chain combines TRBV4-1 with TRBJ2-7; TRBD2 is a possible D gene (5 bases). Trimming pared 2 bases from V and 1 base from J, leaving 18 bases between. The length of the CDR3 is 17 residues. The germline gives CDR1 MGHRA, CDR2 YSYEKL. CDR3: CASSQFMEALGSYEQYF. DNA for the CDR3: TGCGCCAGCAGCCAATTTATGGAGGCGCTAGGATCCTACGAGCAGTACTTC.

V is TRBV3-1 and J is TRBJ2-5; 10 bases are a match to TRBD1. V was pared by 3 bases and J by 10 bases, with 5 bases of the junction left unmatched. Germline V gene lookup returns CDR1 LGHDT and CDR2 YNNKEL (reference sequence). This CDR3 comprises 13 residues. CDR3 sequence reads: CASSQRDRGIQYF. DNA for the CDR3: TGTGCCAGCAGCCAGCGGGACAGGGGAATCCAGTACTTC.

This sequence joins TRBV7-3 and TRBJ1-2; D remains unclear. Germline values: CDR1 SGHTA, CDR2 FQGTGA. The CDR3 totals 17 residues. Trimming cost V 2 bases and J 0 bases, with 16 bases left between them. The DNA of the CDR3 is TGTGCCAGCAGCTTATCACCCGGCCGATCGCCTAACTATGGCTACACCTTC. Its protein product is CASSLSPGRSPNYGYTF.

The chain couples TRBV6-5 to TRBJ1-1; no reliable D call. The V gene's germline CDR1 is MNHEY and CDR2 SVGAGI. This CDR3 contains 13 residues. Trimming pared 7 bases from V and 5 bases from J, leaving 14 bases between. CDR3 DNA: TGTGCCAGCACCAGACACGCTGAGACTGAAGCTTTCTTT. Amino acids: CASTRHAETEAFF.

The chain employs TRBV20-1 and TRBJ2-1; the D gene could be TRBD1 or TRBD2 (5 bases each). The CDR3 is made up of 12 amino acids. The germline V gene encodes CDR1 DFQATT and CDR2 SNEGSKA (reference sequence). The V gene lost 0 bases and the J gene lost 15 bases, with 15 bases spanning the gap. CDR3 loop: CSARDMGDYRFF. CDR3 DNA sequence: TGCAGTGCTAGAGATATGGGGGATTACCGGTTCTTC.

V usage is TRBV20-1 and J usage is TRBJ2-1; 8 bases fit TRBD2. V was clipped by 5 bases and J by 9 bases; unmatched bases: 6. CDR3 length: 12 residues. The germline gives CDR1 DFQATT, CDR2 SNEGSKA (reference sequence). The CDR3 nucleotides read TGCAGTGCTCGGACCCGGGGGGGTGAGCAGTTCTTC. It translates to CSARTRGGEQFF.

This chain links TRBV18 with TRBJ2-1, with D possibly TRBD1 on 6 matching bases. The germline gives CDR1 KGHSH, CDR2 LQKENI. CDR3 length: 11 amino acids. V lost 2 bases and J lost 10, with 6 bases in between. The CDR3 loop is CASSPDREQFF. The CDR3 DNA is TGTGCCAGCTCACCAGACAGGGAGCAGTTCTTC.

V usage is TRBV24-1 and J usage is TRBJ1-5; D is uncertain. CDR3 length: 14 residues. The germline V gene has CDR1 KGHDR and CDR2 SFDVKD. Trimming took off 4 bases at V and 4 bases at J, with 10 bases between the two ends. DNA of the CDR3: TGTGCCACCAGTGAGGTAGCGAATAATCAGCCCCAGCATTTT. Translation: CATSEVANNQPQHF.

The count of this clonotype is one. The rearrangement joins TRBV11-2 to TRBJ2-2, with a weak D call TRBD2 (6 bases). Germline CDR1 reads SGHAT; CDR2 reads FQNNGV. V was cut by 2 bases and J by 0 bases, with 16 bases left in between. The CDR3 has 18 residues. The CDR3 reads CASSLRLGGASNTGELFF. CDR3 DNA sequence: TGTGCCAGCAGCTTAAGGCTCGGCGGGGCGTCGAACACCGGGGAGCTGTTTTTT.

The gene calls are TRBV19 and TRBJ1-3; D call uncertain. CDR3 length: 13 amino acids. The V gene's germline CDR1 is LNHDA and CDR2 SQIVND (reference sequence). Between the trimmed V and J ends, which lost 11 bases and 0 bases, there was a span of 11 bases. The CDR3 region has the DNA TGTGCCGGCTCGGACGGCTCTGGAAACACCATATATTTT. As protein: CAGSDGSGNTIYF.

V usage is TRBV6-1 and J usage is TRBJ2-3; possibly TRBD1 for D (6 bases). CDR1 and CDR2 from the germline V gene are MNHNS and SASEGT. Trimming pared 5 bases from V and 4 bases from J, leaving 19 bases between. The CDR3 spans 16 residues. DNA for the CDR3: TGTGCCAGCAGTCGTGACAGGAGATCACTCCCAGATACGCAGTATTTT. Its translation: CASSRDRRSLPDTQYF.

This clonotype is a singleton in its sample. This chain connects TRBV27 to TRBJ1-2, with 10 nucleotides matching TRBD1. Germline-derived CDR1 and CDR2 are MNHEY and SMNVEV (reference sequence). CDR3 length equals 16 residues. The J segment lost 4 bases and the V segment lost 5 bases, leaving 10 bases of the junction unmatched. The DNA of the CDR3 is TGTGCCAGCAGTCCCTGGAAGACAGGGGGCGGCTATGGCTACACCTTC. It codes for CASSPWKTGGGYGYTF.

V is TRBV29-1 and J is TRBJ2-7, with D perhaps TRBD2 (6 bases). V dropped 2 bases and J dropped 4 bases, with 15 bases sitting between them. CDR1 SQVTM and CDR2 ANQGSEA come from the germline V gene. The CDR3 runs 14 residues. CDR3: CSVESRLGVYEQYF. For the CDR3, the DNA is TGCAGCGTTGAATCGCGACTAGGGGTTTACGAGCAGTACTTC.

CDR3 sequence (DNA): TGTGCCAGCAGTTTGATAGCGGGAGGGCAAGGTGAGCAGTTCTTC. Encoded protein: CASSLIAGGQGEQFF. This sequence joins TRBV28 and TRBJ2-1, with 11 bases aligning to TRBD2. V gave up 3 bases and J gave up 9 bases; unmatched junction bases: 7. The V gene's germline CDR1 is MDHEN and CDR2 SYDVKM. The CDR3 loop spans 15 amino acids. Supplemented by reference TRBV28 and TRBJ2-1, the full variable domain reads DVKVTQSSRYLVKRTGEKVFLECVQDMDHENMFWYRQDPGLGLRLIYFSYDVKMKEKGDIPEGYSVSREKKERFSLILESASTNQTSMYLCASSLIAGGQGEQFFGPGTRLTVL.

The gene calls are TRBV10-3 and TRBJ2-2; maybe TRBD1 (6 bases). Germline V gene sequence: CDR1 ENHRY, CDR2 SYGVKD. Trimming took 3 bases from V and 6 from J, leaving 11 bases between them. This CDR3 has 14 amino acids. CDR3 amino acids: CAISDPKGAGELFF. The CDR3, as DNA: TGTGCCATCAGTGACCCTAAGGGGGCCGGGGAGCTGTTTTTT.

A few counts support this clonotype. The chain links TRBV6-2 or TRBV6-3 to TRBJ2-7, with 8 bases that match TRBD1. The CDR3 loop spans 13 amino acids. Germline values: CDR1 MNHEY, CDR2 SVGEGT. V was clipped by 6 bases and J by 4 bases; unmatched bases: 5. CDR3 amino acids: CASSNTGGYEQYF. Written as DNA, the CDR3 is TGTGCCAGCAGCAACACAGGGGGGTACGAGCAGTACTTC.

The chain couples TRBV20-1 to TRBJ2-1; D unclear. Germline V CDR1 and CDR2: DFQATT, SNEGSKA (reference sequence). There are 16 residues in the CDR3. Trimming shortened V by 0 bases and J by 0 bases, and 12 bases separated the two germline ends. In DNA form, the CDR3 reads TGCAGTGCTAGAGATGTTAGGGAAATCTCCTACAATGAGCAGTTCTTC. Encoded protein: CSARDVREISYNEQFF.

This chain uses TRBV18 with TRBJ1-1; 7 bases match TRBD1. The CDR3 is made up of 12 amino acids. V was clipped by 5 bases and J by 5 bases; unmatched bases: 2. CDR1 and CDR2 (germline): KGHSH, LQKENI. CDR3 amino acids: CASSTGVTEAFF. The CDR3 DNA reads as TGTGCCAGCTCAACAGGGGTGACTGAAGCTTTCTTT.

The gene calls are TRBV20-1 and TRBJ2-1; 10 positions match TRBD2. Germline assignment: CDR1 DFQATT and CDR2 SNEGSKA (reference sequence). The CDR3 extends over 14 amino acids. Trimming at V came to 6 bases and at J to 3 bases, leaving 5 bases not matched to a gene. DNA for the CDR3: TGCAGTGCAAACGGACTAGCGGACTACAATGAGCAGTTCTTC. This encodes CSANGLADYNEQFF.

This chain uses TRBV12-3 or TRBV12-4 with TRBJ1-5; D not certain. This CDR3 is built from 13 residues. V lost 1 base and J lost 2, with 3 bases in between. The CDR3 DNA sequence: TGTGCCAGCAGTTTAGTCGGCAATCAGCCCCAGCATTTT. Amino acids: CASSLVGNQPQHF.